Described below is a single T cell receptor (beta chain) sequence and its context. Its target is unknown. This record comes from a study of radiotherapy plus CTLA-4 blockade in lung cancer. Assay used: immunoSEQ multiplex PCR; TCRdb lists only in-frame clones, some missing. The sample holds 70,000 to 90,000 clones, 84% seen once. This CDR3 has 18 residues. Germline V gene lookup returns CDR1 MDHEN and CDR2 SYDVKM. J lost 0 bases, V lost 3 bases, and 13 bases had no gene match. Study observations and caveats: TCR clones of tumor origin grew in blood after radiotherapy plus ipilimumab. Reports identified early blood T cell clone dynamics, with interferon-beta, as the best response predictor.

This receptor was taken from a human donor with non-small cell lung cancer who had stable disease on radiotherapy plus ipilimumab. This rearrangement joins TRBV28 to TRBJ2-7; 8 positions match TRBD2. Material: peripheral blood, obtained from a patient treated with radiotherapy plus ipilimumab. CDR3 nucleotides: TGTGCCAGCAGTTTGCCCCTCGTAGCGGGGCAGAGCTCCTACGAGCAGTACTTC. Its protein is CASSLPLVAGQSSYEQYF.